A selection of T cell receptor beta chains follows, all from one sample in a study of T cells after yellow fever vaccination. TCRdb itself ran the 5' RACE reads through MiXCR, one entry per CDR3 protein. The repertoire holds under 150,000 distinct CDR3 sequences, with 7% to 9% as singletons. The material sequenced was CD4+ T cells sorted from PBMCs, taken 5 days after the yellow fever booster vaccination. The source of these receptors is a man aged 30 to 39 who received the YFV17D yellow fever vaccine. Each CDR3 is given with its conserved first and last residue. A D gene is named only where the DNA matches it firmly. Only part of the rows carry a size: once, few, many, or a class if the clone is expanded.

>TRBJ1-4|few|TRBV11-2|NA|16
TGTGCCAGCAGCTCAGGGCAGAGAGCAACTAATGAAAAACTGTTTTTT
CASSSGQRATNEKLFF
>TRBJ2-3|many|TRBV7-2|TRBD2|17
TGTGCCAGCAGCTTCCCGGGACTAGCGGCTAGCACAGATACGCAGTATTTT
CASSFPGLAASTDTQYF
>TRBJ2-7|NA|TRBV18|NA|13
TGTGCCAGCTCACCACGGCCGGATGGTCTAGGCGGCTTC
CASSPRPDGLGGF
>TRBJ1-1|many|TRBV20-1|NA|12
TGCAGTGCTAGAGTTACGGGGGCCGAAGCTTTCTTT
CSARVTGAEAFF
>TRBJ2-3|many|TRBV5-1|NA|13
TGCGCCAGCAGCTTGGACCGCACAGATACGCAGTATTTT
CASSLDRTDTQYF
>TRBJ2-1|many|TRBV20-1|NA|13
TGCAGTGCTAGCCATTCCGGAGGCAATGAGCAGTTCTTC
CSASHSGGNEQFF
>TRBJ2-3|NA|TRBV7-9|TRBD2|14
TGTGCCAGCAGCTTAGGAATAGCGGGAGATACGCAGTATTTT
CASSLGIAGDTQYF
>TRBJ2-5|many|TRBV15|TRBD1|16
TGTGCCACCAGCGGCCGGGACAGAGTTAAGGGAGAGACCCAGTACTTC
CATSGRDRVKGETQYF
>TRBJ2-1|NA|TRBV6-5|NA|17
TGTGCCAGCAGTTACCTCGTGGCTAGCGCGAGTAACAATGAGCAGTTCTTC
CASSYLVASASNNEQFF
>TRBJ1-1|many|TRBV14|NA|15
TGTGCCAGCAGCCGTGGGACATTCGCTGGCACTGAAGCTTTCTTT
CASSRGTFAGTEAFF
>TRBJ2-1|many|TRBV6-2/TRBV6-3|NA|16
TGTGCCAGCAGTACATTCGCAGCGGGTGGCTACAATGAGCAGTTCTTC
CASSTFAAGGYNEQFF
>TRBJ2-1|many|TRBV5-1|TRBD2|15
TGCGCCAGCAGCTTGGATTCGGGAGGGCAGAGTGAGCAGTTCTTC
CASSLDSGGQSEQFF
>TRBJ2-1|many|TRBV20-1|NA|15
TGCAGTGTCGCCCCACACCCAAGCTCCTACAATGAGCAGTTCTTC
CSVAPHPSSYNEQFF
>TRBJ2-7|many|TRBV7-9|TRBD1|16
TGTGCCAGCAGCTGGACCGGGACAGGGGACCTCTACGAGCAGTACTTC
CASSWTGTGDLYEQYF
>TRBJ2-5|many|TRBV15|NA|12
TGTGCCACCAGCAGTCTTGAGGAGACCCAGTACTTC
CATSSLEETQYF
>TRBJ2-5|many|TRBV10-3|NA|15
TGTGCCATCAGTGAGTCAGGTCAGGGGTCCGGGACCCAGTACTTC
CAISESGQGSGTQYF
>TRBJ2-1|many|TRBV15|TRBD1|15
TGTGCCACCAGCAAAGGGGGCCGTTCCTACAATGAGCAGTTCTTC
CATSKGGRSYNEQFF
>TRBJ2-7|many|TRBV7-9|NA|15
TGTGCCAGCAGCGACTTGAGGACACTAGATTACGAGCAGTACTTC
CASSDLRTLDYEQYF
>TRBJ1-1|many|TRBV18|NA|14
TGTGCCAGCTCACCACCAGTCAGGAACACTGAAGCTTTCTTT
CASSPPVRNTEAFF
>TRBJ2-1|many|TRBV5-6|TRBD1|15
TGTGCCAGCAGCTTCGGGACAGGGGTACGCAATGAGCAGTTCTTC
CASSFGTGVRNEQFF
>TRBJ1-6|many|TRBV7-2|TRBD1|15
TGTGCCAGCAGCGTCCGGGACAGGGCTAATTCACCCCTCCACTTT
CASSVRDRANSPLHF
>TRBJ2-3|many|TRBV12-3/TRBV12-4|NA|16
TGTGCCAGCAGTTTACTCCGGCGGCGAGGCACAGATACGCAGTATTTT
CASSLLRRRGTDTQYF
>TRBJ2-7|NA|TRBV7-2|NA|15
TGTGCCAGCAGCTTAGTCCAGAATATCTTCTACGAGCAGTACTTC
CASSLVQNIFYEQYF
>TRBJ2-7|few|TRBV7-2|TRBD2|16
TGTGCCAGCAGCATTAGAGCGGGAGGTAGCTCCTACGAGCAGTACTTC
CASSIRAGGSSYEQYF
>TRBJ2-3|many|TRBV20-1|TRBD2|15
TGCAGTGCTAGAAAGGCTAGCGGGCTCACAGATACGCAGTATTTT
CSARKASGLTDTQYF
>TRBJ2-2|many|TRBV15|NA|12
TGTGCCACCAGCAGAGAAATCGGGGAGCTGTTTTTT
CATSREIGELFF
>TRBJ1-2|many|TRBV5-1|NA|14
TGCGCCAGCAGCTTCACGAGTCTGGGCGGAGGCTACACCTTC
CASSFTSLGGGYTF
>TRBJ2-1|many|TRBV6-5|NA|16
TGTGCCAGCAGTTACCGGGGACGAAGCTCCTACAATGAGCAGTTCTTC
CASSYRGRSSYNEQFF
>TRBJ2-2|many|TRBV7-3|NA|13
TGTGCCAGCAGCCTCCTACTTACCGGGGAGCTGTTTTTT
CASSLLLTGELFF
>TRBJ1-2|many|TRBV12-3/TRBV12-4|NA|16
TGTGCCAGCACTGCTGCGGGGCCGACATTTAACTATGGCTACACCTTC
CASTAAGPTFNYGYTF
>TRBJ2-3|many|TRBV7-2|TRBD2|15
TGTGCCAGCAGCCGTAGCGGGAGTGCTGGAGATACGCAGTATTTT
CASSRSGSAGDTQYF
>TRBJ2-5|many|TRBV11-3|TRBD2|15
TGTGCCAGCAGCTTAACAGCGGGGGGTCAAGAGACCCAGTACTTC
CASSLTAGGQETQYF
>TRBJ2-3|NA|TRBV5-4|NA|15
TGTGCCAGCAGCTCCCAGACAGAAAGCACAGATACGCAGTATTTT
CASSSQTESTDTQYF
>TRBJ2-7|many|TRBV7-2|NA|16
TGTGCCAGCAGCTCAGAGGCAACCTGGGGGGTGCACGAGCAGTACTTC
CASSSEATWGVHEQYF
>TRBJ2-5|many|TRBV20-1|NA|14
TGCAGTGCTAGAGAGTGGGTAGGGCTCATGGCCCAGTACTTC
CSAREWVGLMAQYF
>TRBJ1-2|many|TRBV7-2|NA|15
TGTGCCAGCAGCATCCAGAGGGGCTGGTTCTATGGCTACACCTTC
CASSIQRGWFYGYTF
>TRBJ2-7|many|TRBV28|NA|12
TGTGCCAGCAGTGTTCTGCGATACGAGCAGTACTTC
CASSVLRYEQYF
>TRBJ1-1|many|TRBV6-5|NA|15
TGTGCCAGCAGTTACTCGCGCAGGGTGGGCACTGAAGCTTTCTTT
CASSYSRRVGTEAFF
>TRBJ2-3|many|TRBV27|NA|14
TGTGCCAGCAGTTTTCGGGCGAGCACAGATACGCAGTATTTT
CASSFRASTDTQYF
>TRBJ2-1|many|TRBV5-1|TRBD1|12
TGCGCCAGCAGCCCAGGACAGGGTGGGCAGTTCTTC
CASSPGQGGQFF
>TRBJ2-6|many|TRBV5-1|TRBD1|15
TGCGCCAGCAGCAAGACAGGGGCTGGGGCCAACGTCCTGACTTTC
CASSKTGAGANVLTF
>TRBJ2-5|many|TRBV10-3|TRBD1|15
TGTGCCATCAGTGACTTGACAGGGAACCAAGAGACCCAGTACTTC
CAISDLTGNQETQYF